The 16 T cell receptor beta chains below were found in one sample sequenced in a study of regulatory T cells in long-lasting Graves disease. Libraries of TCR beta came from iRepertoire HTBI primers plus Arm-PCR of CDR3 regions. Each CDR3 protein gets one entry after TCRdb re-called the multiplex PCR reads with MiXCR. This sample has roughly 450,000 distinct CDR3 sequences; around 21% occur once, and the top ten carry 7.8%. The sample's time point: persistent/refractory GD, antithyroid drugs over 5 years with positive TRAb. The TCR library used RNA extracted from PBMCs. The sequencing here drew on peripheral blood mononuclear cells (PBMCs), taken when the disease was refractory, from a patient treated with antithyroid drugs. The receptors here all came from a female donor with Graves disease.

The V gene is TRBV20-1, the J gene TRBJ2-5, with 7 bases fitting TRBD1. Germline loops: CDR1 DFQATT, CDR2 SNEGSKA (reference sequence). V lost 2 bases to trimming and J lost 2 bases; unmatched junction nucleotides: 14. CDR3 length: 17 amino acids. The CDR3 here is CSARFVGQSKYQETQYF. The CDR3 nucleotides are TGCAGTGCTAGATTCGTGGGACAGAGTAAATATCAAGAGACCCAGTACTTC.

This chain joins TRBV13 and TRBJ2-2; unclear D gene. Trimming shortened V by 5 bases and J by 2 bases, and 12 bases separated the two germline ends. Germline values: CDR1 PRHDT, CDR2 FYEKMQ (reference sequence). This CDR3 is built from 15 residues. The CDR3 spells CASSRRMFNTGELFF. The CDR3 bases are TGTGCCAGCAGCCGACGAATGTTTAACACCGGGGAGCTGTTTTTT.

A few counts support this clonotype. The chain links TRBV12-3 or TRBV12-4 to TRBJ2-2; D not resolved. The V gene lost 2 bases and the J gene lost 6 bases, with 7 bases spanning the gap. The CDR3 contains 13 residues. The CDR3 reads CASSLRPAGELFF. CDR3 sequence (DNA): TGTGCCAGCAGTTTACGGCCCGCCGGGGAGCTGTTTTTT.

The chain carries TRBV7-9 and TRBJ2-1; D may be TRBD1 (5 bases). The V and J ends lost 4 bases and 1 base respectively, with 23 bases between them. The CDR3 is 19 amino acids. Germline V lookup: CDR1 SEHNR, CDR2 FQNEAQ (reference sequence). CDR3 DNA sequence: TGTGCCAGCAGCTCCTCCCCGCGAACAGGCCGAGCGTCCTACAATGAGCAGTTCTTC. Protein sequence: CASSSSPRTGRASYNEQFF.

V usage is TRBV18 and J usage is TRBJ2-2; 7 bases are a match to TRBD1. In germline, CDR1 is KGHSH, CDR2 LQKENI. The CDR3 consists of 15 residues. Losses at the gene ends were 2 bases for V and 5 bases for J; bases not matched to a gene: 5. The chain's CDR3 is CASSPDRVGTGELFF. The CDR3 coding sequence is TGTGCCAGCTCACCAGACAGGGTTGGGACCGGGGAGCTGTTTTTT.

This clonotype was counted many times. The chain is built from TRBV3-1 and TRBJ1-1, with D possibly TRBD1 on 5 matching bases. This CDR3 region has 17 residues. Deletions cut 0 bases from V and 1 base from J, with 15 bases between. The germline V gene has CDR1 LGHDT and CDR2 YNNKEL (reference sequence). Here the CDR3 DNA reads TGTGCCAGCAGCCAAGAACTTCGTCGGAGGGGGAACACTGAAGCTTTCTTT. This codes for CASSQELRRRGNTEAFF.

This clonotype appeared many times. The chain combines TRBV12-3 or TRBV12-4 with TRBJ2-7; D ambiguous. This CDR3 has 14 residues. Trimming left V 3 bases short and J 3 bases short, with 12 bases between. The CDR3 sequence is CASSFSRVGYEQYF. For the CDR3, the DNA is TGTGCCAGCAGTTTCTCAAGAGTGGGCTACGAGCAGTACTTC.

The chain recombines TRBV28 with TRBJ1-5, with D possibly matching TRBD1 (6 bases). Trimming pared 8 bases from V and 5 bases from J, leaving 19 bases between. This CDR3 comprises 15 residues. Germline CDR1 MDHEN, CDR2 SYDVKM. CDR3 in DNA: TGTGCCAGCCAGTTTGACCAAGACAGGTATCAGCCCCAGCATTTT. Amino acids: CASQFDQDRYQPQHF.

This clonotype was observed many times. The rearrangement links TRBV11-2 to TRBJ1-2, with D unresolved. Trimming took 5 bases from V and 0 from J, leaving 13 bases between them. Per the germline V gene, CDR1 is SGHAT and CDR2 is FQNNGV. The CDR3 is 15 residues long. CDR3 nucleotides: TGTGCCAGCAGCCCCCCCGGGAGTTCTAACTATGGCTACACCTTC. Translated: CASSPPGSSNYGYTF. The full variable domain, rest sourced from reference TRBV11-2 and TRBJ1-2, is EAGVAQSPRYKIIEKRQSVAFWCNPISGHATLYWYQQILGQGPKLLIQFQNNGVVDDSQLPKDRFSAERLKGVDSTLKIQPAKLEDSAVYLCASSPPGSSNYGYTFGSGTRLTVV.

This chain links TRBV7-9 with TRBJ2-5, with D uncertain. Germline CDR1 and CDR2: SEHNR and FQNEAQ (reference sequence). The V end lost 0 bases, the J end lost 4 bases, and 15 bases lay between the germline ends. The CDR3 has 16 amino acids. CDR3 residues: CASSLALEFRRETQYF. The CDR3 DNA follows: TGTGCCAGCAGCTTAGCGCTGGAATTCCGGAGAGAGACCCAGTACTTC.

This clonotype was detected ten times or more. V usage is TRBV13 and J usage is TRBJ2-5; 8 bases align to TRBD2. The V gene end was trimmed by 0 bases and the J gene end by 5 bases; junction bases not matched to a gene: 11. Germline loops: CDR1 PRHDT, CDR2 FYEKMQ (reference sequence). The CDR3 is made up of 17 amino acids. The CDR3 DNA sequence: TGTGCCAGCAGCTTAGGCCTAATAAGCGGGAGTTCGGAGACCCAGTACTTC. Encoded protein: CASSLGLISGSSETQYF.

Many counts were recorded for this clonotype. The chain employs TRBV28 and TRBJ2-5, with TRBD2 identical over 14 bases. From germline, CDR1 is MDHEN and CDR2 SYDVKM. The CDR3 has 17 amino acids. Losses at the gene ends were 5 bases for V and 1 base for J; bases not matched to a gene: 6. The CDR3 loop is CASSPGLAGGFQETQYF. CDR3 nucleotide sequence: TGTGCCAGCAGTCCCGGACTAGCGGGAGGTTTCCAAGAGACCCAGTACTTC. Full variable domain (outside the CDR3, taken from reference TRBV28 and TRBJ2-5): DVKVTQSSRYLVKRTGEKVFLECVQDMDHENMFWYRQDPGLGLRLIYFSYDVKMKEKGDIPEGYSVSREKKERFSLILESASTNQTSMYLCASSPGLAGGFQETQYFGPGTRLLVL.

This clonotype was observed a handful of times. The genes are TRBV15 and TRBJ1-1; D not resolved. CDR1 and CDR2 (germline): LNHNV, YYDKDF (reference sequence). Trimming shortened V by 11 bases and J by 14 bases, and 18 bases separated the two germline ends. The CDR3 runs 10 residues. The CDR3 loop reads CAHRRLRSFF. CDR3 DNA sequence: TGTGCCCACCGGCGGCTTCGATCCTTCTTT.

V usage is TRBV4-3 and J usage is TRBJ2-7; D gene uncertain. Germline CDR1 is LGHNA and CDR2 is YSLEER. Between the trimmed V and J ends, which lost 4 bases and 0 bases, there was a span of 10 bases. The CDR3 loop spans 14 amino acids. CDR3 nucleotides: TGCGCCAGCAGCCCTTTACAGAGCTCCTACGAGCAGTACTTC. Protein product: CASSPLQSSYEQYF.

There are many counts of this clonotype. This rearrangement joins TRBV11-2 to TRBJ1-3, with D maybe TRBD1 (6 bases). V lost 5 bases and J 0 bases, leaving 8 bases between the germline ends. CDR1 is SGHAT, CDR2 FQNNGV, per germline. The CDR3 sequence is 14 residues long. Here the CDR3 reads CASSGGASGNTIYF. In nucleotides, the CDR3 is TGTGCCAGCAGCGGGGGGGCCTCTGGAAACACCATATATTTT.

This clonotype was observed a few times. This CDR3 is CASSQVFHEQYF. CDR3 DNA: TGTGCCAGCAGCCAAGTTTTCCACGAGCAGTACTTC. The chain recombines TRBV14 with TRBJ2-7; D remains ambiguous. CDR3 length equals 12 residues. CDR1 and CDR2 from the germline V gene are SGHDN and FVKESK. Trimming pared 1 base from V and 5 bases from J, leaving 6 bases between.